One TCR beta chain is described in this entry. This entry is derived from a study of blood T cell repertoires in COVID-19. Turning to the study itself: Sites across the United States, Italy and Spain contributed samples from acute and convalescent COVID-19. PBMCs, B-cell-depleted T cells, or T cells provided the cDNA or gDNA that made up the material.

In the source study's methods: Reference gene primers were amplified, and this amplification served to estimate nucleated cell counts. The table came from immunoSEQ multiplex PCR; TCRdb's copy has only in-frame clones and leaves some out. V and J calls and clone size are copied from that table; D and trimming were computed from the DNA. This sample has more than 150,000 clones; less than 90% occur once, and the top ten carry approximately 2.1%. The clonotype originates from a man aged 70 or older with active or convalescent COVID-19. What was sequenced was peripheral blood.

The CDR3 DNA is TGTGCCAGTAAGGAGACAGGGCTGGTCGGGGAGCTGTTTTTT. Amino acid sequence: CASKETGLVGELFF. This sequence joins TRBV19 and TRBJ2-2; 7 bases align to TRBD1. This CDR3 contains 14 residues. J lost 7 bases, V lost 7 bases, and 9 bases had no gene match. The germline gives CDR1 LNHDA, CDR2 SQIVND (reference sequence).